This TCR beta chain was sequenced for a study of blood T cells in healthy people across ages. The use of a sample-barcoded 5' primer and a J-beta primer mix characterized a second PCR of 7 to 11 cycles. TCRdb independently ran MiXCR on the 5' RACE reads; one entry per CDR3 protein. Of approximately 2,000,000 distinct CDR3 sequences listed, roughly 43% are singletons. Germline CDR1 reads SGHTA; CDR2 reads FQGNSA. The CDR3 runs to 14 residues. The draw of peripheral blood yielded around 10 milliliters from each donor. As for this clonotype: The junction does not match germline at one end; this may be a read error.

The rearrangement links TRBV7-2 to TRBJ1-3, with TRBD1 matching 11 bases. This sequence was found in a human donor in good health. The sequenced sample consisted of blood. CDR3 coding DNA: TGTGCCAGCAGCGTAGGGACAGGGGGGTACACTATATATTTT. Translation gives CASSVGTGGYTIYF.